This section outlines one T cell receptor beta chain sequence together with its context. This sample is part of a study of blood T cell repertoires in COVID-19. As for the study in general: Sources were T cells, B-cell-depleted T cells, or PBMCs; the material itself was cDNA or gDNA.

V lost 5 bases to trimming and J lost 6 bases; unmatched junction nucleotides: 5. This CDR3 is 14 amino acids long. The germline V gene has CDR1 SGHRS and CDR2 YFSETQ. Produced via immunoSEQ multiplex PCR; TCRdb's table is partial and in-frame only. The data show 50,000 to 70,000 clones, roughly 86% seen once. The chain couples TRBV5-1 to TRBJ1-5; 10 nucleotides agree with TRBD1. The clonotype comes from a man aged 60-69 years with active or convalescent COVID-19. The source material was peripheral blood. The DNA for the CDR3 is TGCGCCAGCAGACCCGGGACAGGGGTTCAGCCCCAGCATTTT. Translation: CASRPGTGVQPQHF.